This TCR beta chain emerged from a study of Ad26.COV2.S vaccination and SARS-CoV-2 variants. For the study at large: The vaccine Ad26.COV2.S was put into the muscle once, or twice with 56 days between.

Germline V gives CDR1 SGHAT, CDR2 FQNNGV. CDR3 length equals 15 residues. V gave up 6 bases and J gave up 1 base; unmatched junction bases: 1. Treatment described: some 19 received Ad26.COV2.S at low or high dose, single or two shots; roughly 5 received placebo; per-sample allocation not given. At day 63 after the first vaccine or placebo injection, samples were drawn. The sample came from a Boston adult aged 18-55 years. Study results and caveats: Analyses of TCR breadth and depth may have underestimated total T cell responses.

TCRdb's table, derived via immunoSEQ multiplex PCR, lists solely in-frame clones and lacks some. The table lists about 680,000 clones, about 90% of them singletons. As to this clone: Its cognate antigen is unknown. Other DNA sequences in this sample translate to the same CDR3.

The sample consisted of peripheral blood, taken in a trial of Ad26.COV2.S vaccine versus placebo. The receptor was derived from a person between 18 and 59 years old who received the Ad26.COV2.S COVID-19 vaccine or a placebo. The J gene is TRBJ2-2, the V gene TRBV11-2; 11 bases agree with TRBD2. CDR3 DNA sequence: TGTGCCAGCAGTCTAGCGGGAGGGAACACCGGGGAGCTGTTTTTT. Protein product: CASSLAGGNTGELFF.